The 19 T cell receptor beta chains below were found in one sample sequenced in a study of OX40 agonist ivuxolimab in advanced cancers. Only in-frame clones appear in the TCRdb table, and some are missing; sequencing was by immunoSEQ multiplex PCR. Seen here are tens of thousands of clones, 80% to 95% observed once, and the top ten hold approximately 2%. Source: CD4+ or CD8+ T cells sorted from blood, taken in a trial of the OX40 agonist ivuxolimab. Source of these receptors: an adult with an advanced solid tumor such as melanoma, head and neck, liver or kidney cancer.

V usage is TRBV27 and J usage is TRBJ2-7, with no clear D. V lost 4 bases and J 6 bases, leaving 22 bases between the germline ends. The CDR3 is 16 residues long. Germline values: CDR1 MNHEY, CDR2 SMNVEV (reference sequence). The CDR3 DNA follows: TGTGCCAGCAGTTCGACCAAACTTCGGACGGCCAGCGAGCAGTACTTC. This gives the protein CASSSTKLRTASEQYF.

The chain has TRBV11-3 and TRBJ2-3, with 10 bases lining up with TRBD1. V was pared by 4 bases and J by 4 bases, with 8 bases of the junction left unmatched. Germline assignment: CDR1 SGHNT and CDR2 YENEEA. The CDR3 has 16 amino acids. The CDR3 region is CASSSLRGQGADTQYF. CDR3 DNA sequence: TGTGCCAGCAGCTCTCTACGAGGACAGGGGGCAGATACGCAGTATTTT.

V is TRBV7-2 and J is TRBJ2-5; 10 bases are shared with TRBD1. With V trimmed by 4 bases and J by 4 bases, 6 bases remained unmatched. Germline assignment: CDR1 SGHTA and CDR2 FQGNSA. The CDR3 covers 15 residues. This CDR3 is CASSYRDRGRETQYF. CDR3 bases: TGTGCCAGCAGCTACCGGGACAGGGGTCGAGAGACCCAGTACTTC.

This clone was detected only a few times. The chain has TRBV27 and TRBJ2-7; 14 nucleotides agree with TRBD2. V dropped 8 bases and J dropped 2; count of bases not matched to a gene: 11. The CDR3 loop spans 17 amino acids. CDR1 MNHEY and CDR2 SMNVEV come from the germline V gene (reference sequence). CDR3 coding DNA: TGTGCCAGCCGTCGGGGACTAGCGGGGGCCCTAACCTACGAGCAGTACTTC. Translating gives CASRRGLAGALTYEQYF.

This clone appeared once. This chain uses TRBV4-1 with TRBJ2-7, with a weak D call TRBD1 (5 bases). Germline loops: CDR1 MGHRA, CDR2 YSYEKL. V lost 1 base and J lost 4, with 14 bases in between. CDR3 length: 15 amino acids. This CDR3 is CASSQAPRADYEQYF. The DNA for the CDR3 is TGCGCCAGCAGCCAAGCCCCCAGGGCGGATTACGAGCAGTACTTC.

The chain employs TRBV11-3 and TRBJ2-7, with 7 bases identical to TRBD1. The CDR3 sequence is 15 residues long. Germline V gene sequence: CDR1 SGHNT, CDR2 YENEEA. Unmatched junction bases numbered 8, after V lost 5 bases and J lost 1 base. CDR3 protein: CASSNLPGQSYEQYF. The DNA of the CDR3 is TGTGCCAGCAGCAACTTGCCGGGACAGTCCTACGAGCAGTACTTC.

The V call is TRBV7-9, the J call TRBJ2-5, with no clear D. CDR3 length equals 12 residues. Trimming stripped 5 bases from V and 5 bases from J, with 9 bases between. Germline V CDR1 and CDR2: SEHNR, FQNEAQ (reference sequence). The DNA of the CDR3 is TGTGCCAGCAGCCCCAGAGCCGAGACCCAGTACTTC. Its translation: CASSPRAETQYF. The full variable domain, its missing parts supplied by reference TRBV7-9 and TRBJ2-5, is DTGVSQNPRHKITKRGQNVTFRCDPISEHNRLYWYRQTLGQGPEFLTYFQNEAQLEKSRLLSDRFSAERPKGSFSTLEIQRTEQGDSAMYLCASSPRAETQYFGPGTRLLVL.

The chain recombines TRBV7-7 with TRBJ2-5; 14 bases agree with TRBD2. V trimming: 5 bases; J trimming: 4 bases; junction bases outside the gene matches: 6. The CDR3 is 16 residues long. The V gene's germline CDR1 is SSHAT and CDR2 FNYEAQ (reference sequence). CDR3 sequence: CASSQGLAGDRETQYF. DNA for the CDR3: TGTGCCAGCAGCCAGGGACTAGCGGGAGATCGAGAGACCCAGTACTTC.

In nucleotides, the CDR3 is TGTGCCAGCAGCCTCGGGACAGGAATTACTAGCACAGATACGCAGTATTTT. This encodes CASSLGTGITSTDTQYF. The V gene is TRBV7-3, the J gene TRBJ2-3; 8 bases align to TRBD1. Trimming took 5 bases from V and 0 from J; bases not matched to a gene: 10. This CDR3 comprises 17 residues. CDR1 and CDR2 from the germline V gene are SGHTA and FQGTGA.

The table lists this clone with a few counts. V is TRBV29-1 and J is TRBJ1-2; D uncertain. Per germline, CDR1 SQVTM and CDR2 ANQGSEA. This CDR3 is 11 amino acids long. Trimming cost V 5 bases and J 6 bases, with 10 bases left between them. In DNA form, the CDR3 reads TGCAGCGTTTTGACACCAAATGGCTACACCTTC. Translated: CSVLTPNGYTF.

The chain is built from TRBV5-1 and TRBJ2-3; 7 bases map to TRBD2. The CDR3 length is 18 residues. Germline V lookup: CDR1 SGHRS, CDR2 YFSETQ. V dropped 2 bases and J dropped 3; count of bases not matched to a gene: 15. The CDR3 here is CASSFQPGGGRETDTQYF. CDR3 coding DNA: TGCGCCAGCAGCTTCCAACCCGGCGGAGGGAGGGAGACAGATACGCAGTATTTT.

The chain recombines TRBV2 with TRBJ2-7, with 8 bases identical to TRBD1. The junction had 9 bases not matched to a gene; V was cut back by 7 bases and J by 4 bases. Germline CDR1 reads SNHLY; CDR2 reads FYNNEI. The CDR3 is 14 residues long. Here the CDR3 reads CASIRAGGRYEQYF. The CDR3 nucleotides are TGTGCCAGCATACGGGCAGGGGGCAGGTACGAGCAGTACTTC.

The V gene is TRBV14, the J gene TRBJ1-4; D might be TRBD1 (5 bases). The CDR3 runs 15 residues. With 4 bases removed from V and 4 bases from J, the gap between germline ends came to 13 bases. CDR1 SGHDN and CDR2 FVKESK come from the germline V gene. The CDR3: CASSLLRDGNEKLFF. The CDR3 coding sequence is TGTGCCAGCAGCCTTCTCCGGGACGGTAATGAAAAACTGTTTTTT. The whole variable domain, remainder taken from reference TRBV14 and TRBJ1-4, is EAGVTQFPSHSVIEKGQTVTLRCDPISGHDNLYWYRRVMGKEIKFLLHFVKESKQDESGMPNNRFLAERTGGTYSTLKVQPAELEDSGVYFCASSLLRDGNEKLFFGSGTQLSVL.

This chain links TRBV7-3 with TRBJ2-7, with D perhaps matching TRBD2 (7 bases). V was clipped by 0 bases and J by 6 bases, with 15 bases between them. Germline V CDR1 and CDR2: SGHTA, FQGTGA. The length of the CDR3 is 15 residues. The CDR3 nucleotides are TGTGCCAGCAGCTTAACGGGGGGGCCGAGGAGCGAGCAGTACTTC. It is translated as CASSLTGGPRSEQYF.

The V gene is TRBV2, the J gene TRBJ2-6; TRBD1 is a possible D gene (5 bases). CDR1 is SNHLY, CDR2 FYNNEI, per germline. The V end was cut by 4 bases, the J end by 2 bases, with 15 bases between. The CDR3 consists of 17 residues. The CDR3 DNA reads as TGTGCCAGCAGTGCCGAGCCAGGGCTTCCTGGGGCCAACGTCCTGACTTTC. Residues: CASSAEPGLPGANVLTF.

The gene calls are TRBV6-1 and TRBJ1-2, with TRBD1 as a possible D gene (5 bases). Trimming left V 3 bases short and J 7 bases short, with 12 bases between. Germline CDR1 reads MNHNS; CDR2 reads SASEGT. The CDR3 covers 13 residues. This CDR3 reads CASSDRVLFGYTF. The CDR3 DNA sequence: TGTGCCAGCAGTGACAGGGTATTATTTGGCTACACCTTC.

The chain carries TRBV7-2 and TRBJ2-7; 8 nucleotides align to TRBD2. V shed 4 bases and J 5 bases; nucleotides not matched to a gene: 7. The CDR3 is 14 residues long. The germline V gene encodes CDR1 SGHTA and CDR2 FQGNSA. The CDR3 DNA sequence: TGTGCCAGCAGCTCCGGGACTAGAAAGAACGAGCAGTACTTC. Amino acid sequence: CASSSGTRKNEQYF.

This clone was recorded only once. V usage is TRBV11-2 and J usage is TRBJ2-5; TRBD1 matches 7 bases. The end of the DNA fits TRBJ2-7 better, so the J call may be wrong. The CDR3 is made up of 15 amino acids. Germline lookup yields CDR1 SGHAT and CDR2 FQNNGV. The CDR3 DNA reads TGTGCCAGCAGCTGGCCGGGACAGAGCTCCTACGAGCAGTACTTC. Encoded protein: CASSWPGQSSYEQYF.

This chain links TRBV10-3 with TRBJ2-5; no clear D. Matching the DNA end better, TRBJ2-7 makes the J call doubtful. The CDR3 runs to 12 residues. Germline V gene lookup returns CDR1 ENHRY and CDR2 SYGVKD. The CDR3 DNA follows: TGTGCCATCAGTGAAGAAGGCTACGAGCAGTACTTC. Its protein is CAISEEGYEQYF.